This TCR beta chain derives from a study of T cell responses to AZD1222 COVID-19 vaccine. Trimming at V came to 5 bases and at J to 5 bases, leaving 8 bases not matched to a gene. CDR3 length: 15 residues. Germline values: CDR1 SGHVS, CDR2 FNYEAQ. Using immunoSEQ multiplex PCR, the repertoire was profiled, and TCRdb retains in-frame clones only, with some absent. The repertoire has roughly 120,000 clones, 88% of them found once; the top ten carry 4% to 4.5%. This sequence was found in an adult in good health. The sequencing used peripheral blood, collected on day 0 of AZD1222 vaccination. The chain links TRBV7-6 to TRBJ2-1, with 8 bases aligning to TRBD1. This CDR3 reads CASSLGQGRHNEQFF. As DNA, the CDR3 is TGTGCCAGCAGCCTTGGACAGGGCAGGCACAATGAGCAGTTCTTC.